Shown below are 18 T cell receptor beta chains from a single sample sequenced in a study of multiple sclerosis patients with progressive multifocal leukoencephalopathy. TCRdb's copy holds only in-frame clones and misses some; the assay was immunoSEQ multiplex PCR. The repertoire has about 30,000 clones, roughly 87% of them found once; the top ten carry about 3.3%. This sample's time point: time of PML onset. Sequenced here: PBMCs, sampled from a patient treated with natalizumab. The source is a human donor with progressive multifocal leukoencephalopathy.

CDR3 sequence reads: CASRQQGTEAFF. CDR3 nucleotide sequence: TGTGCCAGCAGGCAACAAGGCACTGAAGCTTTCTTT. V gene TRBV28 combines with J gene TRBJ1-1; D not certain. The CDR3 has 12 amino acids. Germline V CDR1 and CDR2: MDHEN, SYDVKM. V was cut by 6 bases and J by 4 bases, with 9 bases left in between.

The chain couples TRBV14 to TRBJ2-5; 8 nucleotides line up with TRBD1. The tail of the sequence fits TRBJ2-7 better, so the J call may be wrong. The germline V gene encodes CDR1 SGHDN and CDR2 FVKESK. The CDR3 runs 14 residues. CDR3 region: CASSSHRGAYEQYF. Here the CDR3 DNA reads TGTGCCAGCAGCTCCCACAGGGGGGCCTACGAGCAGTACTTC.

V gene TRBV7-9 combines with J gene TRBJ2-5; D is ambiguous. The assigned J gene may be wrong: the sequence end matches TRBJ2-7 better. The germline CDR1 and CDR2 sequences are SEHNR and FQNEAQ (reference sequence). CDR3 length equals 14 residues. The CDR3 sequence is CASSLAFTSYEQYF. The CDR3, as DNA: TGTGCCAGCAGCTTAGCCTTTACAAGCTACGAGCAGTACTTC.

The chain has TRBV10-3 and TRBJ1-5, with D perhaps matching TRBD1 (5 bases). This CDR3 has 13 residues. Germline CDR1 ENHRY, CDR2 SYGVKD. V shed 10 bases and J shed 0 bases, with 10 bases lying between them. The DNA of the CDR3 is TGTGCCACCGGGGGGTATAGCAATCAGCCCCAGCATTTT. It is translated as CATGGYSNQPQHF.

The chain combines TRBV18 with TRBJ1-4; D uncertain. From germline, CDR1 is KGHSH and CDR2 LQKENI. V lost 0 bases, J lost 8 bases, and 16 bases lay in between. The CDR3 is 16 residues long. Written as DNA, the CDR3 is TGTGCCAGCTCACCACCGAGGCTGGGGATGGACGAAAAACTGTTTTTT. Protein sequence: CASSPPRLGMDEKLFF.

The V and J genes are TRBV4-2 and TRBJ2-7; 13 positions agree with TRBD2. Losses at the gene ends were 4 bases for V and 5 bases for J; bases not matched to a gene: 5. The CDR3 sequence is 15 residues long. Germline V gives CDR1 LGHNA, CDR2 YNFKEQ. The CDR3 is CASSLGLAGDHEQYF. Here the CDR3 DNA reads TGTGCCAGCAGCCTAGGACTAGCGGGAGATCACGAGCAGTACTTC.

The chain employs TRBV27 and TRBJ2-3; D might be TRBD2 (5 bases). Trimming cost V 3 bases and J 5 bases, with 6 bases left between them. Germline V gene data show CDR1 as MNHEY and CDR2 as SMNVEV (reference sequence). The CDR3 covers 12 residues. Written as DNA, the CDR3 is TGTGCCAGCAGTTTCCGGGGAGATACGCAGTATTTT. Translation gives CASSFRGDTQYF.

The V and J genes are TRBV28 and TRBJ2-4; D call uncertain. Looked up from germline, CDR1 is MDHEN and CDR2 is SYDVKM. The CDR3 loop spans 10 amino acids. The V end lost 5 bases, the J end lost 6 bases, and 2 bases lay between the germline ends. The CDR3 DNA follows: TGTGCCAGCAGTCGAAACATTCAGTACTTC. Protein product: CASSRNIQYF.

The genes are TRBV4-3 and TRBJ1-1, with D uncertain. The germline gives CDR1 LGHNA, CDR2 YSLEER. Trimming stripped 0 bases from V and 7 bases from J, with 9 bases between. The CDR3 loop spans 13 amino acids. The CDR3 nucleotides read TGCGCCAGCAGCCAAGAACGCGGGAATGAAGCTTTCTTT. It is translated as CASSQERGNEAFF.

The CDR3 sequence is CASSSTRTSGRHNEQFF. The DNA for the CDR3 is TGTGCCAGCAGTTCAACCAGGACTAGCGGGAGGCATAATGAGCAGTTCTTC. The chain is built from TRBV27 and TRBJ2-1; TRBD2 matches at 14 bases. Per germline, CDR1 MNHEY and CDR2 SMNVEV (reference sequence). After removal of 4 bases from V and 7 bases from J, the junction contained 9 bases not matched to a gene. This CDR3 has 17 amino acids.

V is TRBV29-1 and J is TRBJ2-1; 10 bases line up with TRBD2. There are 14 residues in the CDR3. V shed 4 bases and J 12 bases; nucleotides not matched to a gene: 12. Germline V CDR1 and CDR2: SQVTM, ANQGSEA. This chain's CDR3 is CSVGGTSASGGQFF. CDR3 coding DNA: TGCAGCGTTGGAGGGACTAGCGCCTCAGGGGGGCAGTTCTTC.

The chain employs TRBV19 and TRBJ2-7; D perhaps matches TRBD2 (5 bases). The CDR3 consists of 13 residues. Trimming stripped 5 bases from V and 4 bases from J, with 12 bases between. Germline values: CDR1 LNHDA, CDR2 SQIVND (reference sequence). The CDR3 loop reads CASSFGLKYEQYF. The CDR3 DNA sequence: TGTGCCAGTAGTTTCGGACTGAAATACGAGCAGTACTTC.

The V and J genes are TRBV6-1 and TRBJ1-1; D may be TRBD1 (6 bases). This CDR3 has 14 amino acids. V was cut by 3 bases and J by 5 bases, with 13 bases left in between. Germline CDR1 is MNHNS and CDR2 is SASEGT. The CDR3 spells CASSDGVRGTEAFF. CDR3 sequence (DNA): TGTGCCAGCAGTGACGGGGTGAGGGGGACTGAAGCTTTCTTT.

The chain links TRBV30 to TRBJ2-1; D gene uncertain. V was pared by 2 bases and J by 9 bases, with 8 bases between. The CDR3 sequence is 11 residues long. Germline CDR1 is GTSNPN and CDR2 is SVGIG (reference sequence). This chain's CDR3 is CAWSTAGEQFF. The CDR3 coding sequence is TGTGCCTGGAGTACGGCAGGTGAGCAGTTCTTC. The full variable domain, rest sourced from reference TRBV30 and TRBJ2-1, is SQTIHQWPATLVQPVGSPLSLECTVEGTSNPNLYWYRQAAGRGLQLLFYSVGIGQISSEVPQNLSASRPQDRQFILSSKKLLLSDSGFYLCAWSTAGEQFFGPGTRLTVL.

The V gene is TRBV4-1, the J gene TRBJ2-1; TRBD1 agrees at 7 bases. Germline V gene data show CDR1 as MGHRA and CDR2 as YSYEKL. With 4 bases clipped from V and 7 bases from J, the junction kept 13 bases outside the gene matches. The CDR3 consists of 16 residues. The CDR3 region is CASSPLEGGAGNEQFF. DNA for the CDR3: TGCGCCAGCAGCCCGTTAGAAGGGGGCGCCGGGAATGAGCAGTTCTTC.

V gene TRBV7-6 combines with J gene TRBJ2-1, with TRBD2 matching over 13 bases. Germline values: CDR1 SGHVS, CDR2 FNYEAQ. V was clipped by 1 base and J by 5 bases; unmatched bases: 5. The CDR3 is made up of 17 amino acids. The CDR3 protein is CASSLGQLAGGDNEQFF. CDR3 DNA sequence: TGTGCCAGCAGCTTAGGGCAACTAGCGGGAGGGGACAATGAGCAGTTCTTC. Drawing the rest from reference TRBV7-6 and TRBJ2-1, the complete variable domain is GAGVSQSPRYKVTKRGQDVALRCDPISGHVSLYWYRQALGQGPEFLTYFNYEAQQDKSGLPNDRFSAERPEGSISTLTIQRTEQRDSAMYRCASSLGQLAGGDNEQFFGPGTRLTVL.

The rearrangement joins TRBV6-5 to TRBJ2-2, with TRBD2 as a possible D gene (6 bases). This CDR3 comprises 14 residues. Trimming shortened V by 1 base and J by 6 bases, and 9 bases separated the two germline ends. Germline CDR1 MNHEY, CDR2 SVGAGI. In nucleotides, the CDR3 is TGTGCCAGCAGTTACTTTAGCGGATCCGGGGAGCTGTTTTTT. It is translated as CASSYFSGSGELFF.

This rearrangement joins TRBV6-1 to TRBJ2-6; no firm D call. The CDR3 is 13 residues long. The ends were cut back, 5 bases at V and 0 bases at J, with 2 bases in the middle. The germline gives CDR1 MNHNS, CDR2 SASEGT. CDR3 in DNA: TGTGCCAGCAGTACCTCTGGGGCCAACGTCCTGACTTTC. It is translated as CASSTSGANVLTF.